The 18 T cell receptor beta chains below all came from one sample that was sequenced in a study of regulatory T cells in long-lasting Graves disease. For TCR beta, libraries came from iRepertoire HTBI primers and Arm-PCR of CDR3 regions. TCRdb called the multiplex PCR reads again in MiXCR, with one record for every CDR3 protein. The data contain 350,000 to 550,000 distinct CDR3 sequences, about 15% of them singletons. Regarding time point: newly diagnosed GD, antithyroid drugs for less than 3 months. Extracted RNA from PBMCs served as the source of the TCR library. These same data were also listed under a study on T cells in Graves' hyperthyroidism and ophthalmopathy.

The sequencing here drew on peripheral blood mononuclear cells (PBMCs), taken at new diagnosis, from a patient treated with antithyroid drugs. The source is a woman aged 45 to 65 with Graves disease.

This clonotype has at least ten counts. V and J are TRBV7-9 and TRBJ1-5; D is undetermined. The CDR3 consists of 13 residues. V dropped 6 bases and J dropped 0 bases, with 6 bases sitting between them. Germline CDR1 reads SEHNR; CDR2 reads FQNEAQ (reference sequence). Here the CDR3 reads CASSSNSNQPQHF. The DNA of the CDR3 is TGTGCCAGCAGTTCTAATAGCAATCAGCCCCAGCATTTT.

The table lists this clonotype with many counts. The chain uses TRBV5-5 and TRBJ2-7; D is uncertain. The CDR3 runs 13 residues. CDR1 is SGHKS, CDR2 YYEKEE, per germline (reference sequence). V was clipped by 4 bases and J by 3 bases, with 11 bases between them. CDR3 amino acids: CASSNSPNYEQYF. The CDR3 region has the DNA TGTGCCAGCAGCAACTCCCCAAACTACGAGCAGTACTTC.

This clonotype was found many times. The chain links TRBV11-2 to TRBJ2-6; 10 positions match TRBD1. The CDR3 consists of 19 residues. Germline CDR1 is SGHAT and CDR2 is FQNNGV. The V and J ends lost 7 bases and 0 bases, in that order; junction bases with no gene match: 12. In nucleotides, the CDR3 is TGTGCCAGCACCACCTTCCGGGACAGGGGCCTCTCTGGGGCCAACGTCCTGACTTTC. Encoded protein: CASTTFRDRGLSGANVLTF.

This clonotype was seen repeatedly, ten times or more. The chain joins TRBV7-9 to TRBJ2-7; possible D gene TRBD2, 5 bases. V lost 3 bases to trimming and J lost 1 base, with 13 bases between them. This CDR3 contains 15 residues. Germline CDR1 and CDR2: SEHNR and FQNEAQ (reference sequence). CDR3 sequence (DNA): TGTGCCAGCAGCTTGACACAAACGGGGTCCTACGAGCAGTACTTC. Translating it yields CASSLTQTGSYEQYF. Complete variable domain (other parts from reference TRBV7-9 and TRBJ2-7): DTGVSQNPRHKITKRGQNVTFRCDPISEHNRLYWYRQTLGQGPEFLTYFQNEAQLEKSRLLSDRFSAERPKGSFSTLEIQRTEQGDSAMYLCASSLTQTGSYEQYFGPGTRLTVT.

This clonotype was counted many times. The chain recombines TRBV28 with TRBJ1-2, with D tentatively TRBD1 (5 bases). Trimming stripped 8 bases from V and 4 bases from J, with 11 bases between. This CDR3 spans 12 amino acids. The germline CDR1 and CDR2 sequences are MDHEN and SYDVKM. The DNA for the CDR3 is TGTGCCAGCTTCAGGGAACTCTATGGCTACACCTTC. Translating gives CASFRELYGYTF.

This clonotype was counted a few times. The gene calls are TRBV7-9 and TRBJ1-2; D may be TRBD1 (5 bases). V shed 5 bases and J shed 8 bases, with 12 bases lying between them. Germline CDR1 reads SEHNR; CDR2 reads FQNEAQ (reference sequence). CDR3 length: 12 residues. CDR3 protein: CASSLQTDGYTF. CDR3 nucleotides: TGTGCCAGCAGCCTTCAGACAGACGGCTACACCTTC.

This clonotype has ten or more counts. This chain joins TRBV5-1 and TRBJ2-1; 12 bases are shared with TRBD2. The CDR3 runs 17 residues. After removal of 0 bases from V and 6 bases from J, the junction contained 7 bases not matched to a gene. Germline CDR1 reads SGHRS; CDR2 reads YFSETQ. CDR3 bases: TGCGCCAGCAGCTTGGTCCTAGCGGGAGGGCCGGGCAATGAGCAGTTCTTC. This codes for CASSLVLAGGPGNEQFF.

This clonotype was seen a few times. The genes are TRBV30 and TRBJ1-5, with D perhaps matching TRBD1 (6 bases). The CDR3 runs 17 residues. V lost 1 base, J lost 0 bases, and 16 bases lay in between. Germline V lookup: CDR1 GTSNPN, CDR2 SVGIG (reference sequence). The CDR3 DNA follows: TGTGCCTGGAGTGCCCGATCCAGGGGTTATAGCAATCAGCCCCAGCATTTT. Translation gives CAWSARSRGYSNQPQHF.

This clonotype was observed many times. J is TRBJ1-1 and V is TRBV28; 9 bases are shared with TRBD1. V trimming: 4 bases; J trimming: 6 bases; junction bases outside the gene matches: 15. This CDR3 is 17 amino acids long. Germline-derived CDR1 and CDR2 are MDHEN and SYDVKM. CDR3 loop: CASSSAGDREVTAEAFF. CDR3 in DNA: TGTGCCAGCAGTTCCGCGGGGGACAGGGAGGTGACAGCTGAAGCTTTCTTT.

At least ten counts were recorded for this clonotype. This rearrangement joins TRBV2 to TRBJ2-1; D not resolved. The V end was cut by 6 bases, the J end by 2 bases, with 8 bases between. The CDR3 is 13 residues long. Per germline, CDR1 SNHLY and CDR2 FYNNEI. CDR3 DNA sequence: TGTGCCAGCAGCGCCGACACCTACAATGAGCAGTTCTTC. As protein: CASSADTYNEQFF. The full variable domain, completed using reference TRBV2 and TRBJ2-1, is EPEVTQTPSHQVTQMGQEVILRCVPISNHLYFYWYRQILGQKVEFLVSFYNNEISEKSEIFDDQFSVERPDGSNFTLKIRSTKLEDSAMYFCASSADTYNEQFFGPGTRLTVL.

In this sample, this clonotype turned up many times. V is TRBV11-2 and J is TRBJ2-1; TRBD1 aligns across 10 bases. There are 13 residues in the CDR3. CDR1 is SGHAT and CDR2 is FQNNGV in the germline V gene. V was clipped by 5 bases and J by 10 bases; unmatched bases: 5. CDR3 coding DNA: TGTGCCAGCAGCCGGGACAGGGGCTGGGAGCAGTTCTTC. Protein product: CASSRDRGWEQFF.

This clonotype was seen repeatedly, ten times or more. This chain joins TRBV5-1 and TRBJ1-2; a possible D gene is TRBD1 (6 bases). There are 12 residues in the CDR3. The V gene's germline CDR1 is SGHRS and CDR2 YFSETQ. With 4 bases removed from V and 8 bases from J, the gap between germline ends came to 12 bases. CDR3 in DNA: TGCGCCAGCAGCCTGGGGGCAGAGGGCTACACCTTC. This codes for CASSLGAEGYTF.

At least ten counts were recorded for this clonotype. The V call is TRBV20-1, the J call TRBJ2-3, with 9 bases lining up with TRBD1. The length of the CDR3 is 14 residues. The germline gives CDR1 DFQATT, CDR2 SNEGSKA (reference sequence). The ends lost 3 bases at V and 4 bases at J; junction bases unmatched: 5. CDR3 in DNA: TGCAGTGCTAGTCACAGGGGGCGCGCAGATACGCAGTATTTT. It yields the protein CSASHRGRADTQYF.

This clonotype was counted at least ten times. The chain employs TRBV6-1 and TRBJ1-5; D unclear. CDR1 is MNHNS and CDR2 is SASEGT in the germline V gene. This CDR3 region has 15 residues. Between the trimmed V and J ends, which lost 6 bases and 0 bases, there was a span of 12 bases. The CDR3, as DNA: TGTGCCAGCAGAATTCAGGCGAATAGCAATCAGCCCCAGCATTTT. It specifies CASRIQANSNQPQHF.

This clonotype was seen a handful of times. A much larger clone lies one base from this, so it may be a read error. The CDR3, as DNA: TGTGCCAGCAGCCAACCAGAGACGGGGAACACTGAAGCTTCCTTT. This codes for CASSQPETGNTEASF. The chain joins TRBV11-1 to TRBJ1-1; D call uncertain. The CDR3 has 15 residues. Germline V gene lookup returns CDR1 SGHAT and CDR2 FQDESV (reference sequence).

On this clonotype: A read error is possible here, since a much larger clone lies one base away. The chain has TRBV7-3 and TRBJ2-3, with TRBD2 as a possible D gene (6 bases). Germline V gene data show CDR1 as SGHTA and CDR2 as FQGTGA. CDR3 length: 16 residues. CDR3 protein: CAGSSRGGASTDTQYF. The CDR3 DNA reads as TGTGCCGGCAGCTCCCGGGGCGGGGCTAGCACAGATACGCAGTATTTT.

V gene TRBV27 combines with J gene TRBJ1-3; D may be TRBD1 (6 bases). Trimming removed 2 bases from V and 4 bases from J, with 12 bases in between. The CDR3 has 15 amino acids. The germline V gene has CDR1 MNHEY and CDR2 SMNVEV (reference sequence). The CDR3 region is CASSLAGAKGNTIYF. CDR3 sequence (DNA): TGTGCCAGCAGTTTAGCGGGGGCTAAAGGAAACACCATATATTTT.

This clonotype was picked up many times. The rearrangement uses TRBV28 and TRBJ1-5; 7 bases are shared with TRBD1. The CDR3 sequence is 16 residues long. CDR1 and CDR2 (germline): MDHEN, SYDVKM. Trimming cost V 7 bases and J 0 bases; bases outside gene matches: 9. The CDR3 nucleotides are TGTGCCAGCACCCGCCGGGACAGTTATAGCAATCAGCCCCAGCATTTT. It translates to CASTRRDSYSNQPQHF.